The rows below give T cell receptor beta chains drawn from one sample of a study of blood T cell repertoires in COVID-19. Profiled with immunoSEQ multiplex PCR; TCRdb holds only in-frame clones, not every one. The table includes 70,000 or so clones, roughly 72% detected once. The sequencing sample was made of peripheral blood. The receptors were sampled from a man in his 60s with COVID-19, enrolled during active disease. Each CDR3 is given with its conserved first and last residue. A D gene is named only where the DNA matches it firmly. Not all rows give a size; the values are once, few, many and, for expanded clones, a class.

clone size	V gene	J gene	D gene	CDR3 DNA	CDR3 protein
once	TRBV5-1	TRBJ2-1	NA	TGCGCCAGCAGCTTGGGTGTCAGCTCCTACAATGAGCAGTTCTTC	CASSLGVSSYNEQFF
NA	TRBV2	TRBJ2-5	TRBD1	TGTGCCAGCAGTGGCGGGACAGGGAGAGAGACCCAGTACTTC	CASSGGTGRETQYF
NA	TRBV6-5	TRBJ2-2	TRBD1	TGTGCCAGCAGTTACTCAGGGACAGGGTGGGCCGGGGAGCTGTTTTTT	CASSYSGTGWAGELFF
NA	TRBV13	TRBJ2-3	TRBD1	TGTGCCAGCAGCTTGGCGACAGGGAGTAGATCAGATACGCAGTATTTT	CASSLATGSRSDTQYF
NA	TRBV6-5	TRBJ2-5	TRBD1	TGTGCCAGCAGGGACAGGGTGGTAGAGACCCAGTACTTC	CASRDRVVETQYF
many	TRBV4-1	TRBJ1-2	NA	TGCGCCAGCAGCCAAGAGGGGCCTGCTGGTGGCTACACCTTC	CASSQEGPAGGYTF
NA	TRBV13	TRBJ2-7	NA	TGTGCCAGCAGCTCTAGTCCTTTCGAGCAGTACTTC	CASSSSPFEQYF
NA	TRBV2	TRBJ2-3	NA	TGTGCCAGCACCTTGACTACTACTAGCACAGATACGCAGTATTTT	CASTLTTTSTDTQYF
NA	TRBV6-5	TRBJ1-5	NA	TGTGCCAGCGGGACATTCGGGCAGCCCCAGCATTTT	CASGTFGQPQHF
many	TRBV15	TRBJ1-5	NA	TGTGCCACCAGCAGAGGGGGCAGTCAGCCCCAGCATTTT	CATSRGGSQPQHF
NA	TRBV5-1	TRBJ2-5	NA	TGCGCCAGCAGCTTGGGGTTGGGGGCCCAAGAGACCCAGTACTTC	CASSLGLGAQETQYF
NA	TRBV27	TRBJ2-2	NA	TGTGCCAGCAGTTTCGGGTACAGGGTGGGCACCGGGGAGCTGTTTTTT	CASSFGYRVGTGELFF
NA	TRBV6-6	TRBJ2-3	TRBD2	TGTGCCTCCCGGGGGACTAGCGGGCTTCCGGATACGCAGTATTTT	CASRGTSGLPDTQYF
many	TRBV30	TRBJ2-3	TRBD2	TGTGCCAGCCCACTAGCGGACAGCACAGATACGCAGTATTTT	CASPLADSTDTQYF
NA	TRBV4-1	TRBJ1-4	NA	TGCGCCAGCAGCCAAGCCGGGGCAACTAATGAAAAACTGTTTTTT	CASSQAGATNEKLFF
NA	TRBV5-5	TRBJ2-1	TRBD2	TGTGCCAGCAGCCGGACTAGCGGGAGCTCCTACAATGAGCAGTTCTTC	CASSRTSGSSYNEQFF
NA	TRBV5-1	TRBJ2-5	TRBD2	TGCGCCAGCAGCTTCGGACTAGCGGACTTCAGAGGAGAGACCCAGTACTTC	CASSFGLADFRGETQYF
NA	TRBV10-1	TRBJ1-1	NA	TGCGCCAGCAGTGTTTTTAGCTTT	CASSVFSF
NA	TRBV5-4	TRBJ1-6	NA	TGTGCCAGCAGCACCCAGGACAGATTGTATAATTCACCCCTCCACTTT	CASSTQDRLYNSPLHF
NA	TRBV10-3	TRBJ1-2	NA	TGTGCCATCAGTGAGGGAGAGGGCTATGGCTACACCTTC	CAISEGEGYGYTF
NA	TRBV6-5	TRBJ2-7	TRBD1	TGTGCCAGCAGCCTTAGGACAGGGGCCTACGAGCAGTACTTC	CASSLRTGAYEQYF
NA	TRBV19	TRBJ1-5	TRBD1	TGTGCCAGCGCAGGGGGCGGCAATCAGCCCCAGCATTTT	CASAGGGNQPQHF
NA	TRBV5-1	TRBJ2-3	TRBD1	TGCGCCAGCAGCTTCCGAGGACAGGGGGGGACAGATACGCAGTATTTT	CASSFRGQGGTDTQYF